The 4 T cell receptor beta chains below all came from one sample that was sequenced in a study of cytomegalovirus exposure and HLA in healthy donors. The PCR made use of 60 Vbeta and 13 Jbeta primers. Clones were sequenced by immunoSEQ multiplex PCR, and TCRdb holds only the in-frame ones, with some missing. This table holds approximately 85,000 clones, roughly 58% found once. The source material was PBMCs. Receptors were obtained from a woman younger than 45 in good health and CMV-seropositive.

The V gene is TRBV7-3, the J gene TRBJ2-1; 7 bases agree with TRBD2. The CDR3 loop spans 13 amino acids. J gave up 5 bases and V 3 bases, and 1 base lay outside the gene matches. Germline V gene sequence: CDR1 SGHTA, CDR2 FQGTGA. The chain's CDR3 is CASSFLADNEQFF. CDR3 coding DNA: TGTGCCAGCAGCTTTCTAGCGGACAATGAGCAGTTCTTC.

The rearrangement joins TRBV6-5 to TRBJ2-3, with D perhaps matching TRBD2 (7 bases). The V end was cut by 4 bases, the J end by 5 bases, with 13 bases between. From germline, CDR1 is MNHEY and CDR2 SVGAGI. The CDR3 consists of 14 residues. The CDR3: CASSFGEGGDTQYF. The CDR3 DNA is TGTGCCAGCAGTTTCGGGGAGGGGGGAGATACGCAGTATTTT.

There are a few counts of this clone. This sequence joins TRBV6-1 and TRBJ2-7; D is possibly TRBD1 (5 bases). The length of the CDR3 is 15 residues. Between the trimmed V and J ends, which lost 2 bases and 7 bases, there was a span of 18 bases. Germline loops: CDR1 MNHNS, CDR2 SASEGT. As DNA, the CDR3 is TGTGCCAGCAGTGAACAGGGATCTGAGTCGCGGGAGCAGTACTTC. Its protein is CASSEQGSESREQYF.

This chain joins TRBV7-2 and TRBJ2-1; possibly TRBD2 for D (5 bases). Germline V gives CDR1 SGHTA, CDR2 FQGNSA. The V end lost 4 bases, the J end lost 3 bases, and 16 bases lay between the germline ends. The CDR3 has 16 residues. The CDR3 loop reads CASSSPTKVIYNEQFF. CDR3 coding DNA: TGTGCCAGCAGCTCTCCGACTAAGGTGATCTACAATGAGCAGTTCTTC.